A selection of T cell receptor beta chains follows, all from one sample in a study of identical twins. Each CDR3 protein gets one entry after TCRdb re-called the 5' RACE reads with MiXCR. The table lists 450,000 or so distinct CDR3 sequences, over 11% of them singletons. This same sample was also taken into another study, of yellow fever vaccine responses in identical twins.

Sequencing was performed on CD4+ T cells sorted from blood. Receptors were obtained from a woman aged 18-29 years in good health. Both conserved end residues are part of each CDR3. A D gene is named only where the DNA matches it firmly. Expanded clones are given a class, and other clones once, few, many or no size at all.

D,size,J,V,DNA,CDR3
NA,many,TRBJ1-5,TRBV5-1,TGCGCCAGCAGCTTGGACGCAGCGGAGAATCAGCCCCAGCATTTT,CASSLDAAENQPQHF
NA,NA,TRBJ2-1,TRBV3-1,TGTGCCAGCAGCCAAGGGAGGGTGTCTTGGGTCAATGAGCAGTTCTTC,CASSQGRVSWVNEQFF
NA,NA,TRBJ2-7,TRBV28,TGTGCCAGCAGGCGGTATCCCTACGAGCAGTACTTC,CASRRYPYEQYF
NA,NA,TRBJ1-5,TRBV20-1,TGCAGTGCTTCTCGGGGTTATAGCAATCAGCCCCAGCATTTT,CSASRGYSNQPQHF
TRBD2,NA,TRBJ2-1,TRBV20-1,TGCAGTGCTAGTTTACTAGCGGGAGGAAGCTCCTACAATGAGCAGTTCTTC,CSASLLAGGSSYNEQFF
NA,few,TRBJ2-2,TRBV12-3/TRBV12-4,TGTGCCGCCAGCAGTGGACCGGGTTCCGGGGAGCTGTTTTTT,CAASSGPGSGELFF
TRBD1,few,TRBJ2-4,TRBV30,TGTGCCTGGAGTGTACACAGGGGGCCCAAAAACATTCAGTACTTC,CAWSVHRGPKNIQYF
NA,few,TRBJ2-3,TRBV12-3/TRBV12-4,TGTGCCAGCAGTTTAGCCGATTGGGGGGCTCGCGCAGATACGCAGTATTTT,CASSLADWGARADTQYF
NA,NA,TRBJ2-5,TRBV5-5,TGTGCCAGCAGCTTGGGACTAGAAGAGACCCAGTACTTC,CASSLGLEETQYF
NA,NA,TRBJ1-1,TRBV12-3/TRBV12-4,TGTGCCAGCAGCAACTTGGGTGAAGCTTTCTTT,CASSNLGEAFF
TRBD2,NA,TRBJ2-7,TRBV12-3/TRBV12-4,TGTGCCATCTGCTTTTGGGGACTAGCGGGAGGACCCTCCTACGAGCAGTACTTC,CAICFWGLAGGPSYEQYF
NA,few,TRBJ2-1,TRBV14,TGTGCCAGCAGCCCACAGGTTGCCTACAATGAGCAGTTCTTC,CASSPQVAYNEQFF
NA,NA,TRBJ1-6,TRBV27,TGTGCCAGCAGTACCCCGGACAGAATTAATTCACCCCTCCACTTT,CASSTPDRINSPLHF
NA,NA,TRBJ2-5,TRBV29-1,TGCAGCGTTGAACCAGGGGAATCGTTTCAAGAGACCCAGTACTTC,CSVEPGESFQETQYF
NA,few,TRBJ2-1,TRBV20-1,TGCAGCAGACCCGGGACTGGACAAAATGAGCAGTTCTTC,CSRPGTGQNEQFF
NA,NA,TRBJ2-1,TRBV5-6,TGTGCCAGCAGCTTGGCCGGGGGCCGATCCTACAATGAGCAGTTCTTC,CASSLAGGRSYNEQFF
NA,few,TRBJ2-2,TRBV5-6,TGTGCCAGCAGCTTGGCTACGGGAAGGTGGGCCGGGGAGCTGTTTTTT,CASSLATGRWAGELFF
TRBD2,NA,TRBJ2-1,TRBV5-1,TGCGCCAGCAGCCCGGGCCTAGCGGCAGCCTCCTACAATGAGCAGTTCTTC,CASSPGLAAASYNEQFF
TRBD2,NA,TRBJ2-3,TRBV5-1,TGCGCCAGCAGCTTGGATAGCGGGGGATCCAAATTCACAGATACGCAGTATTTT,CASSLDSGGSKFTDTQYF
TRBD2,few,TRBJ2-5,TRBV20-1,TGCAGTGCCAAGTTGTCGGGGGGTAGCGGGAGCTACCACCTCCAAGAGACCCAGTACTTC,CSAKLSGGSGSYHLQETQYF
TRBD1,few,TRBJ2-1,TRBV11-2,TGTGCCAGCAGCTCTCCCGGGACAGGGGGCTTGGTCCATGAGCAGTTCTTC,CASSSPGTGGLVHEQFF
TRBD1,NA,TRBJ2-3,TRBV9,TGTGCCAGCAGCTCCGGAAGGGGGCTGTCGCCAGATACGCAGTATTTT,CASSSGRGLSPDTQYF
TRBD2,NA,TRBJ2-5,TRBV7-9,TGTGCCAGCAGCCGGCAGCCGGGACTACTTAGGGGCGAGACCCAGTACTTC,CASSRQPGLLRGETQYF
TRBD1,NA,TRBJ2-3,TRBV5-1,TGCGCCAGCAGCCCCAGGGGGCTAGATACGCAGTATTTT,CASSPRGLDTQYF
TRBD1,many,TRBJ2-5,TRBV29-1,TGCAGCGTTGGACAGGGCCAAGAGACCCAGTACTTC,CSVGQGQETQYF
NA,few,TRBJ2-7,TRBV5-5,TGTGCCAGCAGCGCACGGCACTCCTACGAGCAGTACTTC,CASSARHSYEQYF
NA,NA,TRBJ1-1,TRBV6-5,TGTGCCAGCAGTTACTTCGGCCCCAACACTGAAGCTTTCTTT,CASSYFGPNTEAFF
NA,NA,TRBJ2-6,TRBV28,TGTGCCAGCAGCCCTGGATGCTTCTCTGGGGCCAACGTCCTGACTTTC,CASSPGCFSGANVLTF
TRBD2,NA,TRBJ2-5,TRBV19,TGTGCCAGTAGTCACACGGGAGGAGAGGAGACCCAGTACTTC,CASSHTGGEETQYF
TRBD2,NA,TRBJ2-7,TRBV29-1,TGCAGCGTTGAAGCGGGAGGGAAAACCTACGAGCAGTACTTC,CSVEAGGKTYEQYF
TRBD2,NA,TRBJ2-1,TRBV12-3/TRBV12-4,TGTGCCAGCATTCCCCTAGCGGGGGGCTACAATGAGCAGTTCTTC,CASIPLAGGYNEQFF
NA,NA,TRBJ1-1,TRBV7-8,TGTGCCAGCAGCCGCTACGGTTACGAGGCTTTCTTT,CASSRYGYEAFF
TRBD1,NA,TRBJ2-5,TRBV5-1,TGCGCCAGCAGCTTACCGGGACAGCGAAACCAAGAGACCCAGTACTTC,CASSLPGQRNQETQYF
TRBD2,few,TRBJ2-1,TRBV7-2,TGTGCCAGCAGCTTGGGACTAGCGGGAGGGCCGGGTGAGCAGTTCTTC,CASSLGLAGGPGEQFF
TRBD1,NA,TRBJ1-2,TRBV9,TGTGCCAGCAGCGTAGACAGGGGGCCGTATAACTATGGCTACACCTTC,CASSVDRGPYNYGYTF
NA,few,TRBJ2-1,TRBV7-6,TGTGCCAGCAGCTTAGACGCGGGTCGATCCTACAATGAGCAGTTCTTC,CASSLDAGRSYNEQFF
TRBD1,few,TRBJ2-7,TRBV5-1,TGCGCCAGCAGCACCAGGTCCGGGACAGACTACGAGCAGTACTTC,CASSTRSGTDYEQYF